This T cell receptor (beta chain) emerged from a study of beta chain features in type 1 diabetes. Notes on the study in general: The VDJ junctions of type 1 diabetes patients carried fewer insertions and more deletions.

Germline CDR1 SGHNT, CDR2 YENEEA. The junction had 4 bases not matched to a gene; V was cut back by 5 bases and J by 1 base. The CDR3 consists of 15 residues. The isolated RNA, all of it, was reverse transcribed, so expressed TCRB transcripts were what got sequenced. Profiling relied on immunoSEQ multiplex PCR, and the TCRdb table lists in-frame clones only, not all of them. The sample records more than 150,000 clones, less than 15% being singletons. For this clone: What it binds is unknown.

This TCR derives from a woman younger than 30 in good health. The sample comprised central memory CD4+ T cells from blood. The chain employs TRBV11-3 and TRBJ2-1, with 8 bases aligning to TRBD2. The CDR3 is CASSRGTSSYNEQFF. The CDR3 coding sequence is TGTGCCAGCAGCAGAGGGACTAGTTCCTACAATGAGCAGTTCTTC. The full variable domain, rest sourced from reference TRBV11-3 and TRBJ2-1, is EAGVVQSPRYKIIEKKQPVAFWCNPISGHNTLYWYLQNLGQGPELLIRYENEEAVDDSQLPKDRFSAERLKGVDSTLKIQPAELGDSAVYLCASSRGTSSYNEQFFGPGTRLTVL.